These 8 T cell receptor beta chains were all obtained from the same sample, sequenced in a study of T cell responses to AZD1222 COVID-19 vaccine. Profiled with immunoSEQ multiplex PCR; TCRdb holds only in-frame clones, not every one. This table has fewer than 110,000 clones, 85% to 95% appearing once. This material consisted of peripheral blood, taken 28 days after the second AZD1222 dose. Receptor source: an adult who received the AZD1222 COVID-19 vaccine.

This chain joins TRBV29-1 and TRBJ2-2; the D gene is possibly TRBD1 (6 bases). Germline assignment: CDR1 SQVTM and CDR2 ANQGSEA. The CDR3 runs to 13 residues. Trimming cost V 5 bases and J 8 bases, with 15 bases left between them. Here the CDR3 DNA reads TGCAGCGTTACAGGGATGGTACCGGGGGAGCTGTTTTTT. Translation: CSVTGMVPGELFF.

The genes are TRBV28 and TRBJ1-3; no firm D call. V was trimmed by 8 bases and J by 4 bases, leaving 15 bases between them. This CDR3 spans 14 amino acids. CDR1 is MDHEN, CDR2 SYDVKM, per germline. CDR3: CASGVWDKGNTIYF. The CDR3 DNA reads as TGTGCCAGCGGTGTTTGGGATAAAGGAAACACCATATATTTT.

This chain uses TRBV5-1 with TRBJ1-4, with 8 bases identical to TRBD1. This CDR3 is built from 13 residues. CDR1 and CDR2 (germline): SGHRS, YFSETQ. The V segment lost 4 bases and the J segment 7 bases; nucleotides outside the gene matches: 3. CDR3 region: CASSIGQGEKLFF. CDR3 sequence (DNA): TGCGCCAGCAGCATCGGACAGGGTGAAAAACTGTTTTTT.

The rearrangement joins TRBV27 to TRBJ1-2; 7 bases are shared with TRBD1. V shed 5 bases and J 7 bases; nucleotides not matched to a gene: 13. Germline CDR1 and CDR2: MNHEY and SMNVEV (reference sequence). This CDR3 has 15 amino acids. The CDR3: CASSRRTGALIGYTF. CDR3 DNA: TGTGCCAGCAGTCGCAGGACAGGAGCACTCATTGGCTACACCTTC.

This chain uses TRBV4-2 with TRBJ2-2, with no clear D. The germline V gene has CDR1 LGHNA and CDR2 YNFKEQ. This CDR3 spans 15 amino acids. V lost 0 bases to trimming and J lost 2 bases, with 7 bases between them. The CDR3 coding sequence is TGTGCCAGCAGCCAAGATAGGCTTAACACCGGGGAGCTGTTTTTT. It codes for CASSQDRLNTGELFF.

The CDR3 nucleotides are TGCGCCAGCAGCTTAGGACAGGGAGTAAATTCACCCCTCCACTTT. Translating gives CASSLGQGVNSPLHF. The rearrangement joins TRBV5-1 to TRBJ1-6; 8 bases align to TRBD1. Germline V gene data show CDR1 as SGHRS and CDR2 as YFSETQ. The CDR3 is 15 residues long. Germline trimming cut 2 bases from V and 7 bases from J; bases unmatched to any gene: 5.

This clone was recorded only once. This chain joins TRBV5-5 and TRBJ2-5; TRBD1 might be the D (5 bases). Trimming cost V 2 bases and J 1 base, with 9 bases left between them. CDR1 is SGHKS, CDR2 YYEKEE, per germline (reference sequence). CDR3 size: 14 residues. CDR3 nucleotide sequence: TGTGCCAGCAGCTTAGTTCAGGGCCAAGAGACCCAGTACTTC. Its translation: CASSLVQGQETQYF.

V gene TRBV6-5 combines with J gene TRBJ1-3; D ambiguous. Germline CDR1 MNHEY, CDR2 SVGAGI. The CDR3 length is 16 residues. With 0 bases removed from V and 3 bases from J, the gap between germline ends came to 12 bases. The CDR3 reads CASSYSSGLIGNTIYF. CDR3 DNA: TGTGCCAGCAGTTACTCGTCAGGCCTAATTGGAAACACCATATATTTT.